Here is one TCR beta chain with its context. This receptor's antigen is unknown. Base qualities are not at hand, and no much larger clone is one base apart. To prepare the library, the immunoSEQ multiplex PCR assay was applied. Deep sequencing of rearranged TCR beta loci, alongside multiparametric flow cytometry, was used to profile T cell repertoires. TCRdb's version of the immuneACCESS table is confined to in-frame rearrangements and falls short of the full clone set. An unresolved V gene accounts for under half of the shortfall where checked; the remainder is of unknown origin. This sample has tens of thousands of clones in its table, and roughly 84% of those were observed once. 2.5% to 3.5% of the sample is held by the ten biggest clonotypes. The sample comes from a study of lymphopenia after photon versus proton radiotherapy (dated by TCRdb to between 2018 and 2021). A note on the overall study: In patients with gastrointestinal tumors who developed high-grade lymphopenia, the study compared the immunological effects of photon radiation therapy with those of proton radiation therapy. The cohort comprised 20 patients with gastrointestinal tumors who received either photon or proton therapy and then developed lymphopenia. The goal of the study was to describe how the two radiation modalities differ in their effects on the immune system. What the study reported, not specific to this receptor: Across the cohort, a larger post-nadir drop in TCR diversity was inversely correlated with overall survival time among patients who died. Once the lymphocyte count had reached its nadir, the repertoires of photon-treated patients showed oligoclonal expansion, particularly of CD8+ Temra cells, and this expansion drove the decline in diversity. The survival association was examined only in patients who died, and the authors described better survival with proton therapy as a possibility, not as a demonstrated result. Relative stability during treatment was observed in proton-treated patients, whereas loss of naive T cells and TCR diversity and gain of effector/memory populations were observed in photon-treated patients.

CDR1 and CDR2 (MDHEN, SYDVKM) derive from the germline V gene. The CDR3 goes from the cysteine to the phenylalanine over 15 residues. Solely the CDR3 DNA is kept, with 45 bases framed from the first base. Relative to germline, V is missing 6 bases and J is missing 0 bases, with 7 bases of the junction outside any gene match. Specimen: peripheral blood, collected from a patient treated with photon-based radiotherapy. Rearrangement joined TRBV28 to TRBJ1-1, with TRBD1 identical over 7 junction bases. The clonotype was recovered from a man aged 45-65 years with gastric cancer. The nucleotide sequence reads TGTGCCAGCAGGGACAAGGACAGGCTGAACACTGAAGCTTTCTTT. The translation is CASRDKDRLNTEAFF.